This entry lists 10 T cell receptor beta chains sequenced from one sample in a study of cytomegalovirus exposure and HLA in healthy donors. The PCR was carried out with 60 Vbeta primers and 13 Jbeta primers. Repertoires were generated with immunoSEQ multiplex PCR, while TCRdb's copy carries only in-frame clones and drops some. The repertoire includes about 160,000 clones, approximately 75% of them detected once, and 1.5% to 2% sits in the top ten. What was sequenced was PBMCs. The source is a young woman in good health and CMV-seronegative.

On this clone: One end of the junction is discordant with germline, which a read error may explain. This chain joins TRBV7-9 and TRBJ2-3; 9 bases line up with TRBD1. The CDR3 is 11 amino acids. Germline assignment: CDR1 SEHNR and CDR2 FQNEAQ (reference sequence). CDR3 sequence: CSSSLDRGEYF. The CDR3 coding sequence is TGTTCCAGCAGCCTGGACAGGGGAGAGTATTTT.

This sequence joins TRBV4-1 and TRBJ2-7; no definite D call. There are 13 residues in the CDR3. V shed 0 bases and J shed 3 bases, with 6 bases lying between them. CDR1 is MGHRA and CDR2 is YSYEKL in the germline V gene. CDR3: CASSQDAGYEQYF. CDR3 coding DNA: TGCGCCAGCAGCCAAGACGCAGGCTACGAGCAGTACTTC.

The V and J genes are TRBV5-1 and TRBJ2-7; 7 bases line up with TRBD1. V was clipped by 7 bases and J by 1 base; unmatched bases: 11. Germline V gene data show CDR1 as SGHRS and CDR2 as YFSETQ. This CDR3 has 15 amino acids. CDR3 bases: TGCGCCAGCGGCTACCCCGGGACAGCTTCCTACGAGCAGTACTTC. Translated, it gives CASGYPGTASYEQYF.

A few counts support this clone. The chain combines TRBV7-3 with TRBJ2-1; 8 bases are shared with TRBD2. The germline V gene has CDR1 SGHTA and CDR2 FQGTGA. V lost 0 bases, J lost 4 bases, and 2 bases stayed unmatched. CDR3 length: 15 residues. This CDR3 reads CASSLTSGVYNEQFF. For the CDR3, the DNA is TGTGCCAGCAGCTTAACTAGCGGGGTATACAATGAGCAGTTCTTC.

The chain employs TRBV29-1 and TRBJ2-5, with 8 bases fitting TRBD1. Gene TRBJ2-7 matches the end of the DNA better, so the J call may be wrong. Germline V gene data show CDR1 as SQVTM and CDR2 as ANQGSEA. The CDR3 is 13 residues long. CDR3 coding DNA: TGCAGCGTTGTGAGGACAGGGAGCTCCGAGCAGTACTTC. This encodes CSVVRTGSSEQYF.

The chain's CDR3 is CASSPTGLAGGETQYF. The CDR3 bases are TGTGCCAGCAGCCCTACGGGACTAGCGGGGGGAGAGACCCAGTACTTC. This chain connects TRBV7-9 to TRBJ2-5; 15 bases are shared with TRBD2. The length of the CDR3 is 16 residues. V was clipped by 5 bases and J by 4 bases; unmatched bases: 5. Germline V lookup: CDR1 SEHNR, CDR2 FQNEAQ (reference sequence).

This clone was counted between two and nine times. The sample holds other DNA sequences that translate to the same CDR3. This chain connects TRBV18 to TRBJ1-1; perhaps TRBD1 as D (5 bases). The CDR3 totals 13 residues. Trimming removed 3 bases at V and 3 bases at J, with 8 bases between. Germline values: CDR1 KGHSH, CDR2 LQKENI. As DNA, the CDR3 is TGTGCCAGCTCACCCCAGGGTGACACTGAAGCTTTCTTT. Translating it yields CASSPQGDTEAFF.

The chain is built from TRBV7-6 and TRBJ1-3, with D unresolved. Trimming stripped 1 base from V and 2 bases from J, with 6 bases between. Germline CDR1 SGHVS, CDR2 FNYEAQ. The CDR3 runs to 14 residues. The CDR3 coding sequence is TGTGCCAGCAGCTTAGGCCAGACTGGAAACACCATATATTTT. Its translation is CASSLGQTGNTIYF.

The chain combines TRBV25-1 with TRBJ1-1; D not certain. Germline V gene sequence: CDR1 MGHDK, CDR2 SYGVNS. Trimming removed 3 bases from V and 5 bases from J, with 7 bases in between. This CDR3 comprises 12 residues. The DNA of the CDR3 is TGTGCCAGCAGTGACTCGGGTACTGAAGCTTTCTTT. This encodes CASSDSGTEAFF.

This clone was picked up one time. Written as DNA, the CDR3 is TGTGCCATCGGGACAGGGAGGTGGTTGAACACTGAAGCTTTCTTT. Translating gives CAIGTGRWLNTEAFF. V and J are TRBV10-3 and TRBJ1-1, with TRBD1 matching 9 bases. The V and J ends lost 8 bases and 0 bases, in that order; junction bases with no gene match: 7. The length of the CDR3 is 15 residues. Germline CDR1 ENHRY, CDR2 SYGVKD.